These 17 T cell receptor beta chains originate from one sample sequenced in a study of cytomegalovirus exposure and HLA in healthy donors. It was with 60 Vbeta and 13 Jbeta primers that the PCR ran. Libraries were prepared by immunoSEQ multiplex PCR; TCRdb keeps only in-frame clonotypes and omits some of them. This table has 200,000 to 250,000 clones, around 80% appearing once. The sequenced material came from PBMCs. The receptors shown here come from a boy aged 2-15 years in good health and CMV-seronegative.

This rearrangement joins TRBV7-8 to TRBJ2-2; D gene unclear. CDR1 SGHVS and CDR2 FQNEAQ come from the germline V gene. V lost 4 bases and J 1 base, leaving 10 bases between the germline ends. This CDR3 has 15 amino acids. The CDR3 sequence: CASSSPAGNTGELFF. CDR3 in DNA: TGTGCCAGCAGCTCCCCGGCAGGGAACACCGGGGAGCTGTTTTTT. The full variable domain, completed using reference TRBV7-8 and TRBJ2-2, is GAGVSQSPRYKVAKRGQDVALRCDPISGHVSLFWYQQALGQGPEFLTYFQNEAQLDKSGLPSDRFFAERPEGSVSTLKIQRTQQEDSAVYLCASSSPAGNTGELFFGEGSRLTVL.

CDR3 amino acids: CASSLTEINQPQHF. In nucleotides, the CDR3 is TGTGCCAGCAGCCTGACAGAGATCAATCAGCCCCAGCATTTT. This sequence joins TRBV6-1 and TRBJ1-5; maybe TRBD1 (5 bases). V lost 6 bases to trimming and J lost 3 bases, with 12 bases between them. Per the germline V gene, CDR1 is MNHNS and CDR2 is SASEGT. This CDR3 comprises 14 residues.

The table lists this clone with a count of one. The chain carries TRBV4-1 and TRBJ2-1, with D possibly matching TRBD2 (6 bases). The germline V gene encodes CDR1 MGHRA and CDR2 YSYEKL. V was pared by 7 bases and J by 3 bases, with 16 bases between. The length of the CDR3 is 15 residues. The CDR3 sequence: CASTTLASDYNEQFF. The CDR3 DNA is TGCGCCAGCACCACCCTAGCGTCTGACTACAATGAGCAGTTCTTC.

The chain uses TRBV10-3 and TRBJ1-1; perhaps TRBD1 as D (5 bases). The CDR3 contains 16 residues. V dropped 0 bases and J dropped 3 bases, with 14 bases sitting between them. Germline V lookup: CDR1 ENHRY, CDR2 SYGVKD. The CDR3 spells CAISESGGAGDTEAFF. The CDR3 DNA reads TGTGCCATCAGTGAGTCGGGTGGGGCGGGGGACACTGAAGCTTTCTTT.

This clone was counted a few times. This rearrangement joins TRBV7-9 to TRBJ2-6, with unresolved D. This CDR3 contains 16 residues. Germline V gene sequence: CDR1 SEHNR, CDR2 FQNEAQ (reference sequence). V lost 4 bases and J 3 bases, leaving 13 bases between the germline ends. CDR3 loop: CASSSRSPYGANVLTF. In DNA form, the CDR3 reads TGTGCCAGCAGCTCCCGTTCGCCCTATGGGGCCAACGTCCTGACTTTC.

The chain recombines TRBV30 with TRBJ1-2, with D perhaps matching TRBD1 (5 bases). The CDR3 totals 12 residues. Deletions cut 1 base from V and 3 bases from J, with 6 bases between. Germline CDR1 GTSNPN, CDR2 SVGIG (reference sequence). The CDR3 is CAWSAGDYGYTF. Written as DNA, the CDR3 is TGTGCCTGGAGTGCGGGGGACTATGGCTACACCTTC.

This chain links TRBV10-3 with TRBJ2-3, with D possibly being TRBD2 (5 bases). CDR1 is ENHRY, CDR2 SYGVKD, per germline. The length of the CDR3 is 14 residues. Trimming shortened V by 8 bases and J by 2 bases, and 14 bases separated the two germline ends. CDR3 bases: TGTGCCATCGGCGCGGGTTTAGACACAGATACGCAGTATTTT. Its protein is CAIGAGLDTDTQYF.

In this sample, this clone turned up a few times. The rearrangement uses TRBV7-9 and TRBJ2-3; tentative D call: TRBD1 (6 bases). V shed 6 bases and J shed 2 bases, with 9 bases lying between them. This CDR3 is built from 13 residues. Germline V gives CDR1 SEHNR, CDR2 FQNEAQ (reference sequence). CDR3 loop: CASRPGHTDTQYF. CDR3 DNA sequence: TGTGCCAGCAGACCGGGACACACAGATACGCAGTATTTT.

The chain is built from TRBV6-5 and TRBJ2-7; TRBD2 aligns across 10 bases. This CDR3 spans 16 amino acids. Looked up from germline, CDR1 is MNHEY and CDR2 is SVGAGI. V was clipped by 0 bases and J by 4 bases; unmatched bases: 6. As DNA, the CDR3 is TGTGCCAGCAGTTACTCGACGGGGACTAGCGTTTACGAGCAGTACTTC. It specifies CASSYSTGTSVYEQYF.

This clone was seen once. The chain joins TRBV10-3 to TRBJ2-3; unclear D gene. This CDR3 has 13 residues. The V and J ends lost 4 bases and 6 bases respectively, with 11 bases between them. Germline lookup yields CDR1 ENHRY and CDR2 SYGVKD. The DNA for the CDR3 is TGTGCCATCAGTGGTAGCATAGATGATACGCAGTATTTT. Protein product: CAISGSIDDTQYF.

The V and J genes are TRBV18 and TRBJ1-3; D remains unclear. The CDR3 is 16 residues long. The germline V gene encodes CDR1 KGHSH and CDR2 LQKENI. Trimming shortened V by 3 bases and J by 0 bases, and 12 bases separated the two germline ends. The CDR3 bases are TGTGCCAGCTCACCCGCGGGGTTAGCCTCTGGAAACACCATATATTTT. Protein product: CASSPAGLASGNTIYF. Variable domain in full (rest from reference TRBV18 and TRBJ1-3): NAGVMQNPRHLVRRRGQEARLRCSPMKGHSHVYWYRQLPEEGLKFMVYLQKENIIDESGMPKERFSAEFPKEGPSILRIQQVVRGDSAAYFCASSPAGLASGNTIYFGEGSWLTVV.

The V call is TRBV4-1, the J call TRBJ2-7, with 7 bases lining up with TRBD1. The length of the CDR3 is 17 residues. Germline V CDR1 and CDR2: MGHRA, YSYEKL. V dropped 2 bases and J dropped 5; count of bases not matched to a gene: 15. The CDR3 region is CASSQTLQTGIPHEQYF. The DNA for the CDR3 is TGCGCCAGCAGCCAAACCCTTCAGACAGGGATTCCCCACGAGCAGTACTTC.

The sample holds one count of this clone. The CDR3 region is CASRPGGSGYTF. The CDR3 DNA reads as TGTGCCAGCCGACCGGGCGGGTCTGGCTACACCTTC. The gene calls are TRBV21-1 and TRBJ1-2. TRBV21-1 is designated a pseudogene. The CDR3 has 12 amino acids.

CDR3 sequence: CASSFGQVQETQYF. CDR3 nucleotides: TGTGCCAGCAGCTTTGGACAGGTCCAAGAGACCCAGTACTTC. This chain connects TRBV5-5 to TRBJ2-5; 7 bases map to TRBD1. The CDR3 is 14 residues long. Germline CDR1 and CDR2: SGHKS and YYEKEE (reference sequence). V shed 2 bases, J shed 1 base, and the junction held 2 bases outside the gene matches.

This clone was found once. The CDR3: CASSESSGGYTTDTQYF. CDR3 DNA sequence: TGTGCCAGCAGTGAGTCCAGCGGGGGGTACACCACAGATACGCAGTATTTT. The chain carries TRBV6-1 and TRBJ2-3; 9 nucleotides align to TRBD2. Per germline, CDR1 MNHNS and CDR2 SASEGT. V lost 3 bases, J lost 2 bases, and 9 bases stayed unmatched. The CDR3 covers 17 residues.

V is TRBV5-4 and J is TRBJ2-5; the match to TRBD1 covers 9 bases. TRBJ2-7 matches the DNA end more closely, so the J call is doubtful. The CDR3 totals 16 residues. The germline V gene has CDR1 SGHNT and CDR2 YYREEE (reference sequence). The DNA of the CDR3 is TGTGCCAGCAGCTTGTTACAGGGGGCTCGCTCCTACGAGCAGTACTTC. Protein sequence: CASSLLQGARSYEQYF.

The chain links TRBV5-6 to TRBJ2-3; 9 bases line up with TRBD1. This CDR3 spans 18 amino acids. CDR1 is SGHDT and CDR2 is YYEEEE in the germline V gene. V lost 4 bases and J lost 0; bases outside the gene matches: 12. CDR3 sequence (DNA): TGTGCCAGCAGCCCCGGGACAGGGTGGGAACTAAGCACAGATACGCAGTATTTT. This encodes CASSPGTGWELSTDTQYF.